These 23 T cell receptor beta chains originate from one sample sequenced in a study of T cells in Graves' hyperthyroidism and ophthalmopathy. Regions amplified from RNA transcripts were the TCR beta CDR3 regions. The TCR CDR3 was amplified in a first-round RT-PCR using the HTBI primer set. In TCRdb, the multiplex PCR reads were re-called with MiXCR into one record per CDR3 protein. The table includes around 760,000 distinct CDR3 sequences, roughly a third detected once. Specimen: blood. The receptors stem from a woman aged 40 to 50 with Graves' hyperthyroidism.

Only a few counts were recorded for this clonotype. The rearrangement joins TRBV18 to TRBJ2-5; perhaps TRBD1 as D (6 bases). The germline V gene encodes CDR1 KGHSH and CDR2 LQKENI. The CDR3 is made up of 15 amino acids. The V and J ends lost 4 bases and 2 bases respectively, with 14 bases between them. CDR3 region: CASSQTGTLQETQYF. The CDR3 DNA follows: TGTGCCAGCTCACAAACCGGGACATTGCAAGAGACCCAGTACTTC.

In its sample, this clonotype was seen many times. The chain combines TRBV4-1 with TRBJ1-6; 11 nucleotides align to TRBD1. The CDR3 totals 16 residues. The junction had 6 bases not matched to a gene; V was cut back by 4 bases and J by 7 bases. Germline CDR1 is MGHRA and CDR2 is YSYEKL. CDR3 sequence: CASSPRGQGVNSPLHF. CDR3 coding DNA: TGCGCCAGCAGCCCAAGGGGACAGGGGGTGAATTCACCCCTCCACTTT.

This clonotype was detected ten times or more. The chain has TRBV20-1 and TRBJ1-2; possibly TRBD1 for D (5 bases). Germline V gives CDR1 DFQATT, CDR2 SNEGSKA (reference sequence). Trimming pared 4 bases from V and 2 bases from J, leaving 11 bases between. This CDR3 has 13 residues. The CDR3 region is CSATGTSNYGYTF. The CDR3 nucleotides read TGCAGTGCTACCGGGACCTCCAACTATGGCTACACCTTC.

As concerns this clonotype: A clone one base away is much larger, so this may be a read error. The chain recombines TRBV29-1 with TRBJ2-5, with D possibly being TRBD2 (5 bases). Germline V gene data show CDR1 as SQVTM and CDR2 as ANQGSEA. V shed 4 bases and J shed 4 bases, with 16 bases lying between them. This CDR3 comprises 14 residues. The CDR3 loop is CSVAQEASRETQYF. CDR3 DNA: TGCAGCGTTGCCCAGGAGGCCAGTCGAGAGACCCAGTACTTC. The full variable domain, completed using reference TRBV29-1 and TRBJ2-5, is SAVISQKPSRDICQRGTSLTIQCQVDSQVTMMFWYRQQPGQSLTLIATANQGSEATYESGFVIDKFPISRPNLTFSTLTVSNMSPEDSSIYLCSVAQEASRETQYFGPGTRLLVL.

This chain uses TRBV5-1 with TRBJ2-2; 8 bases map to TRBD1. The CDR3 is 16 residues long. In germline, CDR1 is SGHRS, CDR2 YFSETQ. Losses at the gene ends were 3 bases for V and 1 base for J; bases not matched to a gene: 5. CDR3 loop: CASSSAGTGNTGELFF. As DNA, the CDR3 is TGCGCCAGCAGCTCAGCCGGGACAGGGAACACCGGGGAGCTGTTTTTT.

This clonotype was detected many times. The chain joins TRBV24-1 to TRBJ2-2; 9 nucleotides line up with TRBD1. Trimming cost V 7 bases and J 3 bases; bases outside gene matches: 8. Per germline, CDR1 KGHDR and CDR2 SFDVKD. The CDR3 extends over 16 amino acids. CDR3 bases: TGTGCCACCAGGGGGTGGGGACAGGGACACACCGGGGAGCTGTTTTTT. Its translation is CATRGWGQGHTGELFF.

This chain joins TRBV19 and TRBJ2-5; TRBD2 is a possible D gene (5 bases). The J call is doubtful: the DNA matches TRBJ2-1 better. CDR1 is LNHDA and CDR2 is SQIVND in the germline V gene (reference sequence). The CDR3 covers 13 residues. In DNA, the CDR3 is TGTGCCAGTAGTATAGTAGGGAGCCCGGGGCAGTTCTTC. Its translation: CASSIVGSPGQFF.

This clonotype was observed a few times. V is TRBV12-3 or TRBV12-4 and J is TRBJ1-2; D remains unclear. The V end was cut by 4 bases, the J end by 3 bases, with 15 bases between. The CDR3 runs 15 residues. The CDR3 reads CASSYYSQVDYGYTF. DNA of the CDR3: TGTGCCAGCAGTTACTACAGCCAAGTCGACTATGGCTACACCTTC.

Written as DNA, the CDR3 is TGTGCCAGCAGTTTGGAGGGATCTCACTACGAGCAGTACTTC. It is translated as CASSLEGSHYEQYF. The J gene is TRBJ2-7, the V gene TRBV7-9, with a possible D match to TRBD2 (6 bases). The CDR3 is made up of 14 amino acids. Germline values: CDR1 SEHNR, CDR2 FQNEAQ (reference sequence). Trimming left V 6 bases short and J 3 bases short, with 15 bases between.

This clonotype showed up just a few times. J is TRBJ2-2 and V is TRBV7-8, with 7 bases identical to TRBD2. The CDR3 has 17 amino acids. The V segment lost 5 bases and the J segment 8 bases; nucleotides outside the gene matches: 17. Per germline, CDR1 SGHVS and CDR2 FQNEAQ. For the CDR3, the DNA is TGTGCCAGCAGCCCCTTAGGACTAGTCGCCACGGGGGGGGAGCTGTTTTTT. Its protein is CASSPLGLVATGGELFF.

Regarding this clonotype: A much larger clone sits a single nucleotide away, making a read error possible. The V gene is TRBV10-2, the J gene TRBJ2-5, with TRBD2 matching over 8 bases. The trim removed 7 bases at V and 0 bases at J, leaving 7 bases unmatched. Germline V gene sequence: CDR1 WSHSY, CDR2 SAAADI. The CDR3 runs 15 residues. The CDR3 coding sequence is TGCGCCAGCACCTTAGCGGGGATGAACCAAGAGACCCAGTACTTC. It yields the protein CASTLAGMNQETQYF.

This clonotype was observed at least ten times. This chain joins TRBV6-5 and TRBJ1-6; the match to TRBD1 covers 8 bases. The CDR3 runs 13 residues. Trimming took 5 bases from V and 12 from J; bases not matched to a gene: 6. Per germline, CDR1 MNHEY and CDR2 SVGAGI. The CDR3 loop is CASSGGQGIPLHF. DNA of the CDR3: TGTGCCAGCAGTGGTGGACAGGGCATACCCCTCCACTTT.

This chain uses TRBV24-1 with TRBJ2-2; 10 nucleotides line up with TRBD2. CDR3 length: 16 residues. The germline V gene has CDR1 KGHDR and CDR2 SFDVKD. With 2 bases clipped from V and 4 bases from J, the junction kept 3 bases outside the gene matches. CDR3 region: CATSDSSGRGTGELFF. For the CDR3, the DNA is TGTGCCACCAGTGATTCCAGCGGGAGGGGCACCGGGGAGCTGTTTTTT.

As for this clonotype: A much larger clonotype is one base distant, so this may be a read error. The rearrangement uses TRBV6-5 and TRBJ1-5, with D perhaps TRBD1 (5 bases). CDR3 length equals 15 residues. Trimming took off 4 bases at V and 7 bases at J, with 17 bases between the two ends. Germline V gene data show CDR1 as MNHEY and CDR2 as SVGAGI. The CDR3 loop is CASSLGTGRTQPQHF. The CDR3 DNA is TGTGCCAGCAGTTTAGGTACAGGTCGTACCCAGCCCCAGCATTTT.

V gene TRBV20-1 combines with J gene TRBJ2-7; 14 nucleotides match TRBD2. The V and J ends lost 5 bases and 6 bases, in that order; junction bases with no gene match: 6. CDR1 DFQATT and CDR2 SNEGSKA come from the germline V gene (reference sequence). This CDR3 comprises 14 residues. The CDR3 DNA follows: TGCAGTGCTCCAGGGACTAGCGGGAGCCCCGAGCAGTACTTC. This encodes CSAPGTSGSPEQYF.

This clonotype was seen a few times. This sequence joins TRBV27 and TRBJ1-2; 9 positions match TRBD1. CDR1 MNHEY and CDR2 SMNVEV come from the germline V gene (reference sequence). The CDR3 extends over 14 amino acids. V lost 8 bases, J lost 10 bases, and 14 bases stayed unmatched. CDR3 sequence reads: CASSRTGDFGVYTF. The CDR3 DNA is TGTGCCAGCTCCCGGACAGGGGATTTCGGGGTCTACACCTTC.

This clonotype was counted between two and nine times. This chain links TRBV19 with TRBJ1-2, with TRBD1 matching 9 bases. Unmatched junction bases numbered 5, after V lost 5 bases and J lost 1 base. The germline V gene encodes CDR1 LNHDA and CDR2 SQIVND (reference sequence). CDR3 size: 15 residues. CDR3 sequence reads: CASSEDRGLNYGYTF. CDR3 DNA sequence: TGTGCCAGTAGTGAGGACAGGGGCCTTAACTATGGCTACACCTTC. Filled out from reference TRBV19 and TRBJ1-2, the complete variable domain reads DGGITQSPKYLFRKEGQNVTLSCEQNLNHDAMYWYRQDPGQGLRLIYYSQIVNDFQKGDIAEGYSVSREKKESFPLTVTSAQKNPTAFYLCASSEDRGLNYGYTFGSGTRLTVV.

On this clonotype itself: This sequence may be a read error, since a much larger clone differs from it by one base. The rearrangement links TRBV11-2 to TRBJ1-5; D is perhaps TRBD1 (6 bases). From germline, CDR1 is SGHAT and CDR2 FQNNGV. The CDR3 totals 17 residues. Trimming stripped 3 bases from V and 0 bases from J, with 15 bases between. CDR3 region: CASSLGGAAYSNQPQHF. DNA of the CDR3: TGTGCCAGCAGCTTGGGGGGGGCAGCCTATAGCAATCAGCCCCAGCATTTT.

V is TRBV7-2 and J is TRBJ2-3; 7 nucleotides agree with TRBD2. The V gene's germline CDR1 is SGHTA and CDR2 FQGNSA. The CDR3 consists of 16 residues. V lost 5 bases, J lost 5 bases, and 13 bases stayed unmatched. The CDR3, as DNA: TGTGCCAGCAGCCCAGCATCGTTGGGCGGGGGAGATACGCAGTATTTT. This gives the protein CASSPASLGGGDTQYF.

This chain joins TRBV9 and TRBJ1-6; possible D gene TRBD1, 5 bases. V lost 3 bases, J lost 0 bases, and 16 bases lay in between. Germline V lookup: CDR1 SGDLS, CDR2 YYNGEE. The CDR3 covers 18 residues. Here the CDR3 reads CASSEGRQSSSYNSPLHF. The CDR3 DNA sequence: TGTGCCAGCAGCGAGGGGAGACAATCGAGCTCCTATAATTCACCCCTCCACTTT.

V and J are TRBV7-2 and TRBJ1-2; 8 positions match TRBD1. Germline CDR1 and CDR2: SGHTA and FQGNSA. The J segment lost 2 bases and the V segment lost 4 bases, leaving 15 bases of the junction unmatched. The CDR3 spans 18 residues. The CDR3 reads CASSSRDRWQPQNYGYTF. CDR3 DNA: TGTGCCAGCAGCTCAAGGGACAGGTGGCAGCCACAGAACTATGGCTACACCTTC.

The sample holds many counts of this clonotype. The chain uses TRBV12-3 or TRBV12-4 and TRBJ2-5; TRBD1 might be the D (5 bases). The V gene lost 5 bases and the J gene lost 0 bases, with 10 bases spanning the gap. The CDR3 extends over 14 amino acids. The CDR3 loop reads CASSTSGYQETQYF. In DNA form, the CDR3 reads TGTGCCAGCAGTACTTCAGGGTACCAAGAGACCCAGTACTTC.

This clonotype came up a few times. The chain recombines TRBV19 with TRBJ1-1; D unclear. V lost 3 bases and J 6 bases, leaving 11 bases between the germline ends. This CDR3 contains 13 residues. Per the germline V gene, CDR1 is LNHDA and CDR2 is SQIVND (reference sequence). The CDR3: CASSISEYSEAFF. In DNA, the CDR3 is TGTGCCAGTAGTATTTCCGAGTATTCTGAAGCTTTCTTT.